These 14 T cell receptor beta chains were all obtained from the same sample, sequenced in a study of tumor-infiltrating lymphocytes in primary liver carcinoma. Joint extraction of RNA and DNA used roughly 19-31 mg of bulk tissue that was unsorted. Making TCR beta cDNA involved approximately 480 ng total RNA and a constant-region primer. Each TCR beta library was derived from three nested multiplex PCR rounds that employed slightly modified ARM-PCR. Investigators reported that the first two PCR rounds, at about 11 cycles each, used TRBV1-TRBV30 forward primers with a C-beta reverse primer. Each CDR3 protein gets one entry after TCRdb re-called the multiplex PCR reads with MiXCR. Of about 200,000 distinct CDR3 sequences listed, 70% to 90% are singletons. The sequenced sample was tumor tissue from primary liver carcinoma. The source of these receptors is a middle-aged man with primary liver carcinoma and hepatitis B virus infection.

As to this clonotype: The conserved phenylalanine or tryptophan is not found at the CDR3 terminus, so this likely reflects a read error. The V call is TRBV6-2 or TRBV6-3, the J call TRBJ1-2; TRBD1 matches 7 bases. The germline V gene encodes CDR1 MNHEY and CDR2 SVGEGT. J lost 4 bases, V lost 6 bases, and 8 bases had no gene match. The CDR3 consists of 14 residues. The CDR3 spells CASRRQGAIYGYTL. CDR3 in DNA: TGTGCCAGCAGAAGACAGGGCGCGATCTATGGCTACACCTTA.

Comment on this clonotype: One end of the junction is discordant with germline, which a read error may explain. The J gene is TRBJ1-6, the V gene TRBV4-1; D not certain. The CDR3 runs to 14 residues. Germline V gene sequence: CDR1 MGHRA, CDR2 YSYEKL. The CDR3 spells CSSSHPWTDSPLHF. CDR3 sequence (DNA): TGCTCCAGCAGCCACCCATGGACGGATTCACCCCTCCACTTT.

This clonotype was counted a few times. No conserved phenylalanine or tryptophan ends this CDR3, so it is likely a read error. This sequence joins TRBV11-2 and TRBJ2-2; tentative D call: TRBD2 (5 bases). Trimming stripped 6 bases from V and 3 bases from J, with 20 bases between. CDR1 and CDR2 (germline): SGHAT, FQNNGV. The CDR3 length is 17 residues. The chain's CDR3 is CASSLDHRGRDTGELFL. CDR3 in DNA: TGTGCCAGCAGTTTGGATCATCGGGGTAGGGACACCGGGGAGCTGTTTCTT.

Only a few counts were recorded for this clonotype. The junction differs from germline at one of its ends, possibly a read error. The chain joins TRBV12-3 or TRBV12-4 to TRBJ1-4; TRBD1 might be the D (6 bases). This CDR3 has 14 residues. CDR3 amino acids: CASGFTEGGEKLFF. DNA of the CDR3: TGTGCCAGCGGATTTACAGAGGGGGGTGAAAAGCTGTTTTTT.

The genes are TRBV29-1 and TRBJ2-7, with D perhaps TRBD1 (5 bases). Trimming removed 4 bases from V and 7 bases from J, with 17 bases in between. The CDR3 sequence is 13 residues long. Germline values: CDR1 SQVTM, CDR2 ANQGSEA. In DNA form, the CDR3 reads TGCAGCGTTGCCCCGACAGCGCCCCATGAGCAGTACTTC. Its translation is CSVAPTAPHEQYF.

Worth noting for this clonotype: The junction and the germline gene differ at one end; a read error may be behind it. The rearrangement uses TRBV4-1 and TRBJ1-5; no definite D call. The germline gives CDR1 MGHRA, CDR2 YSYEKL. The CDR3 spans 16 residues. The CDR3 sequence is CASSPVERVGNQPHRF. The DNA for the CDR3 is TGTGCCAGCAGCCCCGTTGAGAGGGTTGGCAATCAGCCCCACCGTTTT.

A remark on this clonotype: Its ends do not fully match the called genes, so a read error is possible. The chain employs TRBV29-1 and TRBJ2-7; D is undetermined. Germline V lookup: CDR1 SQVTM, CDR2 ANQGSEA. This CDR3 has 12 amino acids. DNA for the CDR3: TGCAGCACGGCTTGGGGTAATTACGAGCTGTACTTC. It yields the protein CSTAWGNYELYF.

Comments on this clonotype: An end of the junction does not agree with germline; a read error may underlie this. The V and J genes are TRBV29-1 and TRBJ2-2, with 11 bases matching TRBD2. CDR1 and CDR2 (germline): SQVTM, ANQGSEA. This CDR3 has 16 amino acids. DNA for the CDR3: TGCAGCGTTGCGGGACTAGCGGCAACGAATACAGGGGAGCTGTCTTTT. This gives the protein CSVAGLAATNTGELSF.

As for this clonotype: At one boundary the junction diverges from the germline segment, which might be a read error. The CDR3 DNA sequence: TGCAGCGTTGCGGGGAGTGTAGGGCGAACCGGGGACCTGTTCTTT. This codes for CSVAGSVGRTGDLFF. This rearrangement joins TRBV29-1 to TRBJ2-2; the D call may be TRBD1 or TRBD2 (5 bases each). Germline values: CDR1 SQVTM, CDR2 ANQGSEA. CDR3 size: 15 residues.

A word on this clonotype: A much larger clone lies a single base off, so this may be a read error. The J gene is TRBJ2-7, the V gene TRBV28; D may be TRBD1 (5 bases). The V gene lost 9 bases and the J gene lost 6 bases, with 18 bases spanning the gap. Germline loops: CDR1 MDHEN, CDR2 SYDVKM. The CDR3 consists of 13 residues. CDR3 loop: CASAGIPFSEQYF. CDR3 DNA: TGTGCCAGTGCAGGGATACCTTTCAGCGAGCAGTACTTC. Together with reference TRBV28 and TRBJ2-7, the CDR3 gives the full variable domain: DVKVTQSSRYLVKRTGEKVFLECVQDMDHENMFWYRQDPGLGLRLIYFSYDVKMKEKGDIPEGYSVSREKKERFSLILESASTNQTSMYLCASAGIPFSEQYFGPGTRLTVT.

To note about this clonotype: Germline and junction disagree at one end, which may indicate a read error. This chain connects TRBV5-4 to TRBJ2-2; perhaps TRBD1 as D (6 bases). Germline V gives CDR1 SGHNT, CDR2 YYREEE (reference sequence). The CDR3 is made up of 15 amino acids. In nucleotides, the CDR3 is TGTGCCAGTAGCCCGGGACAAGCGAACACCAGGGAGCTGTTTTTT. Its translation is CASSPGQANTRELFF.

In the case of this clonotype: This likely comes from a read error, as the CDR3 has no conserved phenylalanine or tryptophan at its end. V gene TRBV6-7 combines with J gene TRBJ2-5; 10 nucleotides match TRBD2. TRBV6-7 counts as an open reading frame of uncertain function. V dropped 0 bases and J dropped 3; count of bases not matched to a gene: 7. This CDR3 has 17 amino acids. CDR3 sequence: CASSYSSYLAGEETQYI. The CDR3, as DNA: TGTGCCAGCAGTTACTCGAGTTATCTAGCGGGAGAAGAGACCCAGTACATA.

Notes on this clonotype: An end of the junction does not agree with germline; a read error may underlie this. This rearrangement joins TRBV6-5 to TRBJ1-1; tentatively, D is TRBD1 (6 bases). CDR1 is MNHEY and CDR2 is SVGAGI in the germline V gene. This CDR3 comprises 14 residues. The CDR3 reads CVSSSLTGGTEAFF. In DNA form, the CDR3 reads TGTGTCAGCAGTTCCCTGACAGGAGGAACCGAAGCTTTCTTT.

Notes on this clonotype: An end of the junction differs from the germline gene, which may be a read error. The chain couples TRBV28 to TRBJ2-3, with D tentatively TRBD2 (6 bases). CDR3 length: 18 residues. Germline V lookup: CDR1 MDHEN, CDR2 SYDVKM. This chain's CDR3 is CASSFLRASVRRTDTQYF. The CDR3 nucleotides read TGTGCCAGTAGTTTCCTCCGCGCTAGCGTCCGACGTACAGATACGCAGTATTTT.